This TCR beta chain was obtained from a study of T cell changes during pregnancy in multiple sclerosis. Only in-frame clones appear in the TCRdb table, and some are missing; sequencing was by immunoSEQ multiplex PCR. The sample records some 77,000 clones, roughly 92% being singletons. Sequenced here: CD4+ T cells from peripheral blood mononuclear cells, sampled before pregnancy. The sequence came from a female donor with multiple sclerosis, enrolled in a pregnancy study.

CDR3 region: CASSEQGAPYYGYTF. CDR3 nucleotides: TGCGCCAGCAGCGAACAGGGGGCGCCATATTATGGCTACACCTTC. This chain uses TRBV5-1 with TRBJ1-2; 9 nucleotides align to TRBD1. CDR1 SGHRS and CDR2 YFSETQ come from the germline V gene. This CDR3 contains 15 residues. Unmatched junction bases numbered 9, after V lost 4 bases and J lost 5 bases.